The sequence of this T cell receptor beta chain was determined in a study of T cell responses to AZD1222 COVID-19 vaccine. Sequencing used immunoSEQ multiplex PCR; TCRdb keeps in-frame clones, though not all of them. The data contain about 220,000 clones, around 93% of them singletons. Findings and limits, study-wide: Vaccination with two AZD1222 doses was followed by a rise in Spike-specific TCR breadth and depth. Scientists sampled the repertoires only once the peak T cell response had passed. The number of AZD1222 recipients seropositive at baseline was only 6 or 7. White British donors predominated, females outnumbered males, and clonal diversity was possibly underestimated.

Concerning this clone: The antigen is undetermined. A read error may produce the germline difference seen at one junction end.

The sequence derives from an adult in good health. The input for sequencing was peripheral blood, taken on day 0 of MenACWY control vaccination.

CDR3 nucleotides: TGTGCCAGCAGCGTAGCCGGGACAGCTAAAGAGACCCAGTACTTC. Protein product: CASSVAGTAKETQYF. The chain recombines TRBV7-2 with TRBJ2-5; TRBD1 matches 7 bases. This CDR3 is 15 amino acids long. Looked up from germline, CDR1 is SGHTA and CDR2 is FQGNSA.